Following are 3 T cell receptor beta chains from one sample sequenced in a study of post-analysis software for immune sequencing data. These receptors have no known antigen. Every TCR beta cDNA library bore unique molecular identifiers. TCRdb independently ran MiXCR on the PCR reads; one entry per CDR3 protein. The sample records approximately 730,000 distinct CDR3 sequences, 40% to 55% being singletons. Study outcomes and limitations: TRBV5-6, TRBV5-1 and TRBV20-1 belonged to a set of five TRBV segments that were more frequent in patients than controls.

Sequenced: blood. All receptors come from a girl between 10 and 17 years old with multiple sclerosis.

In its sample, this clonotype was seen a few times. The rearrangement joins TRBV4-1 to TRBJ1-5; 7 bases line up with TRBD1. The CDR3 is made up of 15 amino acids. Germline trimming cut 1 base from V and 6 bases from J; bases unmatched to any gene: 6. The germline CDR1 and CDR2 sequences are MGHRA and YSYEKL. CDR3 nucleotides: TGCGCCAGCAGCCAAGCCGACAGGGTAGTTCAGCCCCAGCATTTT. It encodes CASSQADRVVQPQHF.

The CDR3 DNA reads as TGTGCCAGCAGTCAGACTAGCGGGAGCCCAGGACAGCAGTTCTTC. It codes for CASSQTSGSPGQQFF. The chain links TRBV12-3 or TRBV12-4 to TRBJ2-1; TRBD2 matches at 12 bases. The CDR3 runs to 15 residues. The V and J ends lost 5 bases and 11 bases, in that order; junction bases with no gene match: 10.

The chain combines TRBV20-1 with TRBJ2-2; D is ambiguous. CDR1 is DFQATT, CDR2 SNEGSKA, per germline (reference sequence). The length of the CDR3 is 14 residues. V lost 4 bases and J 0 bases, leaving 9 bases between the germline ends. CDR3 loop: CSATGFANTGELFF. Here the CDR3 DNA reads TGCAGTGCTACTGGCTTCGCGAACACCGGGGAGCTGTTTTTT.